This T cell receptor beta chain derives from a study of blood T cell repertoires in COVID-19. Study-wide context: Spain, Italy and the United States supplied samples that represented acute and convalescent COVID-19. Nucleic acid was either cDNA or gDNA, and it came from T cells, B-cell-depleted T cells, or PBMCs.

Residents of about two dozen US areas, aged about 18 to 89 years, made up the participants. Donors in Cohort 3 who had recovered were those with two negative PCRs, healthcare professional clearance, or resolution of their symptoms. Trimming shortened V by 2 bases and J by 5 bases, and 15 bases separated the two germline ends. The length of the CDR3 is 15 residues. The V gene's germline CDR1 is KGHSH and CDR2 LQKENI. Generated by immunoSEQ multiplex PCR, the TCRdb table keeps only in-frame clones and is missing some. In the table there are over 300,000 clones, nearly 90% of which are singletons. This clonotype originated in a woman aged 25 to 39 who had recovered from COVID-19. Sequencing was done on a sample of PBMCs or T cells enriched from blood (not recorded which). The chain uses TRBV18 and TRBJ1-2, with no clear D. This CDR3 reads CASSPIKDSLYGYTF. CDR3 DNA sequence: TGTGCCAGCTCACCAATCAAGGATAGCCTATATGGCTACACCTTC.